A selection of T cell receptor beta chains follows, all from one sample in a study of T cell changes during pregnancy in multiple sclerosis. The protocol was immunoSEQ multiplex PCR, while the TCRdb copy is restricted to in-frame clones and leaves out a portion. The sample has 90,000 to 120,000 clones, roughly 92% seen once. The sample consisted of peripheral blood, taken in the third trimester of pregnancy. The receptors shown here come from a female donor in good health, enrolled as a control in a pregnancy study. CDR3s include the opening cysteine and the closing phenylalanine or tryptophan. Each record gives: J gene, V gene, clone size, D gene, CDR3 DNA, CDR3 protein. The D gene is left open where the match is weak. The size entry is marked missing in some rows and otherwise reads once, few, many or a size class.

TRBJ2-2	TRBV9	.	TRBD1	TGTGCCAGCAGCATCGGGACAGGGGCGAACACCGGGGAGCTGTTTTTT	CASSIGTGANTGELFF
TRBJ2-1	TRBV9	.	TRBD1	TGTGCCAGCAGTGCAGGGACCAGGGGGACCTACAATGAGCAGTTCTTC	CASSAGTRGTYNEQFF
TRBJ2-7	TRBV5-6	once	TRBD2	TGTGCCAGCAGCTTAACGGGGGGCGAGCAGTACTTC	CASSLTGGEQYF
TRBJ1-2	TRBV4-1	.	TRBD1	TGCGCCAGCAGCCCCGACCCGGGACAGGGGAAGGCTAACTATGGCTACACCTTC	CASSPDPGQGKANYGYTF
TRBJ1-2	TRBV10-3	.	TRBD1	TGTGCCATCAGCCCGACAGGGGGCAGGGACGACAACTATGGCTACACCTTC	CAISPTGGRDDNYGYTF
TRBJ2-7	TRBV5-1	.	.	TGCGCCAGCAGCCCTTCGACAGGATCCTACGAGCAGTACTTC	CASSPSTGSYEQYF
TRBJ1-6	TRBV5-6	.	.	TGTGCCAGCAGCTTGGGAGGGAGGGGAAGCTCCTATAATTCACCCCTCCACTTT	CASSLGGRGSSYNSPLHF
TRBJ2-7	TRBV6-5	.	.	TGTGCCAGCGGAACAGTGCCGTACGAGCAGTACTTC	CASGTVPYEQYF
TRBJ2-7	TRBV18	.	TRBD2	TGTGCCAGCTCACCGGGACTAGGCTCTGACGAGCAGTACTTC	CASSPGLGSDEQYF
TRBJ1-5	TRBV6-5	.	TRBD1	TGTGCCAGCAGTGACAGGGACGGTCAGCCCCAGCATTTT	CASSDRDGQPQHF
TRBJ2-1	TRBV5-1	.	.	TGCGCCAGCAGAAATCTCGGACAACCGCGCGATGAGCAGTTCTTC	CASRNLGQPRDEQFF
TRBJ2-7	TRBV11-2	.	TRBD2	TGTGCCAGCAGTCCCGGACTAGCGGGGAACTACGAGCAGTACTTC	CASSPGLAGNYEQYF
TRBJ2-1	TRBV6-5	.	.	TGTGCCAGCAGTGGTAGGGGGGGGCCCAATGAGCAGTTCTTC	CASSGRGGPNEQFF
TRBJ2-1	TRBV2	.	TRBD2	TGTGCCAGCAAGGGACTAGCGGGGTACAATGAGCAGTTCTTC	CASKGLAGYNEQFF
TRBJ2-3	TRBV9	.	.	TGTGCCAGCAGCGTAGCGGCGGGGGCCCCAGATACGCAGTATTTT	CASSVAAGAPDTQYF
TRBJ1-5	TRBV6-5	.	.	TGTGCCAGCAGTTACTCAGGGAGGGATCAGCCCCAGCATTTT	CASSYSGRDQPQHF
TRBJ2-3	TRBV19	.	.	TGTGCCAGTAGTATCGCACCGGGGGGCACAGATACGCAGTATTTT	CASSIAPGGTDTQYF
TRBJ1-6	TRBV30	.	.	TGTGCCTGGAGTGGCGTTTATAATTCACCCCTCCACTTT	CAWSGVYNSPLHF
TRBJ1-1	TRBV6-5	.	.	TGTGCCAGCAGCCCCGGTGGGCCTGAAGCTTTCTTT	CASSPGGPEAFF
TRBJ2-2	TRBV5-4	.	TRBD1	TGTGCCAGCAGGCTTAGACCGGGACAGGGGGTGACCGGGGAGCTGTTTTTT	CASRLRPGQGVTGELFF
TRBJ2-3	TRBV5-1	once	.	TGCGCCAGCAGCTTAGGACAGGGAGGGGCAGATACGCAGTATTTT	CASSLGQGGADTQYF
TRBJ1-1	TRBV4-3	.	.	TGCGCCAGCAGCCAAGGTCTCCAGGGGATGAGTATTACTGAAGCTTTCTTT	CASSQGLQGMSITEAFF
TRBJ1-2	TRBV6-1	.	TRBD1	TGTGCCAGCAGTGAATCTGCCTCGGGACAGGGGAACTATGGCTACACCTTC	CASSESASGQGNYGYTF
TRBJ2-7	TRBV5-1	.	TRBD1	TGCGCCAGCAGCTTGGAGGGACAGGGGGCGTTAAGCTACGAGCAGTACTTC	CASSLEGQGALSYEQYF
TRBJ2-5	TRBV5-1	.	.	TGCGCCAGCAGCTTGTTAGGGGGACAAGAGACCCAGTACTTC	CASSLLGGQETQYF